These 21 T cell receptor beta chains originate from one sample sequenced in a study of blood T cell repertoires in COVID-19. Libraries were prepared by immunoSEQ multiplex PCR; TCRdb keeps only in-frame clonotypes and omits some of them. The sample lists fewer than 350,000 clones; approximately 92% were seen once. What was sequenced was peripheral blood. These receptors were taken from a woman aged 30 to 39 with COVID-19, enrolled during active disease.

The J gene is TRBJ2-7, the V gene TRBV19, with TRBD1 as a possible D gene (6 bases). Germline V gives CDR1 LNHDA, CDR2 SQIVND (reference sequence). Between the trimmed V and J ends, which lost 6 bases and 0 bases, there was a span of 18 bases. The length of the CDR3 is 16 residues. The CDR3 coding sequence is TGTGCCAGTAGCCGGCAGGGGACCCAAACCTCCTACGAGCAGTACTTC. The encoded protein is CASSRQGTQTSYEQYF. Variable domain in full (rest from reference TRBV19 and TRBJ2-7): DGGITQSPKYLFRKEGQNVTLSCEQNLNHDAMYWYRQDPGQGLRLIYYSQIVNDFQKGDIAEGYSVSREKKESFPLTVTSAQKNPTAFYLCASSRQGTQTSYEQYFGPGTRLTVT.

The V call is TRBV24-1, the J call TRBJ2-4; 7 bases are a match to TRBD1. The CDR3 runs 17 residues. Looked up from germline, CDR1 is KGHDR and CDR2 is SFDVKD. V trimming: 4 bases; J trimming: 4 bases; junction bases outside the gene matches: 12. In DNA form, the CDR3 reads TGTGCCACCAGTGACTCCCAAGCCGGGACAGCAAAAAACATTCAGTACTTC. This gives the protein CATSDSQAGTAKNIQYF.

This CDR3 is CASSQGGLYGYTF. In DNA form, the CDR3 reads TGTGCCAGCAGCCAAGGGGGCCTATATGGCTACACCTTC. V and J are TRBV3-1 (or the pseudogene TRBV3-2) and TRBJ1-2; tentative D call: TRBD1 (5 bases). The CDR3 has 13 residues. Germline values: CDR1 LGHDT, CDR2 YNNKEL (reference sequence). V gave up 1 base and J gave up 5 bases, with 8 bases separating them.

The rearrangement joins TRBV27 to TRBJ1-1; D gene uncertain. V was pared by 2 bases and J by 0 bases, with 7 bases between. Per germline, CDR1 MNHEY and CDR2 SMNVEV (reference sequence). The CDR3 has 14 amino acids. CDR3 in amino acids: CASSLIGVNTEAFF. CDR3 nucleotide sequence: TGTGCCAGCAGTTTAATTGGAGTGAACACTGAAGCTTTCTTT.

This chain joins TRBV2 and TRBJ2-2; possible D gene TRBD1, 5 bases. V lost 0 bases and J 5 bases, leaving 13 bases between the germline ends. CDR1 SNHLY and CDR2 FYNNEI come from the germline V gene. This CDR3 is 16 amino acids long. The CDR3 is CASSEAGQGITGELFF. The CDR3 DNA reads as TGTGCCAGCAGTGAAGCGGGGCAGGGAATTACCGGGGAGCTGTTTTTT.

The chain couples TRBV7-3 to TRBJ1-1; 8 bases agree with TRBD1. This CDR3 has 13 residues. Trimming removed 8 bases from V and 5 bases from J; junction bases left unmatched: 7. Germline V gene lookup returns CDR1 SGHTA and CDR2 FQGTGA. Here the CDR3 DNA reads TGTGCCAGCTCCGGACAGGGTGGAACTGAAGCTTTCTTT. Amino acid sequence: CASSGQGGTEAFF.

The table lists this clone with a few counts. The chain has TRBV5-1 and TRBJ1-2, with D possibly being TRBD1 (5 bases). Trimming left V 4 bases short and J 0 bases short, with 7 bases between. Germline V CDR1 and CDR2: SGHRS, YFSETQ. The CDR3 covers 13 residues. In DNA form, the CDR3 reads TGCGCCAGCAGCGGGGCTACTAACTATGGCTACACCTTC. Amino acids: CASSGATNYGYTF.

This rearrangement joins TRBV5-1 to TRBJ2-7; TRBD1 might be the D (6 bases). The CDR3 spans 14 residues. Germline values: CDR1 SGHRS, CDR2 YFSETQ. Trimming removed 0 bases at V and 3 bases at J, with 10 bases between. CDR3 region: CASSLGRGDYEQYF. The CDR3 coding sequence is TGCGCCAGCAGCTTGGGCAGGGGAGACTACGAGCAGTACTTC.

The chain uses TRBV7-9 and TRBJ1-1; 7 bases are a match to TRBD1. The junction had 5 bases not matched to a gene; V was cut back by 4 bases and J by 3 bases. The CDR3 contains 14 residues. Germline CDR1 SEHNR, CDR2 FQNEAQ (reference sequence). The CDR3 is CASSSADRDTEAFF. DNA of the CDR3: TGTGCCAGCAGCTCCGCTGACAGGGACACTGAAGCTTTCTTT.

The gene calls are TRBV9 and TRBJ2-1; 7 bases agree with TRBD2. With V trimmed by 3 bases and J by 0 bases, 3 bases remained unmatched. Germline V lookup: CDR1 SGDLS, CDR2 YYNGEE. This CDR3 region has 15 residues. The CDR3 is CASSARGSSYNEQFF. The CDR3 region has the DNA TGTGCCAGCAGCGCCCGCGGGAGCTCCTACAATGAGCAGTTCTTC.

The rearrangement joins TRBV7-9 to TRBJ1-6, with a possible D match to TRBD1 (5 bases). Per germline, CDR1 SEHNR and CDR2 FQNEAQ (reference sequence). This CDR3 spans 17 amino acids. V was cut by 5 bases and J by 0 bases, with 14 bases left in between. CDR3 loop: CASSRWGTDSYNSPLHF. The CDR3 DNA reads TGTGCCAGCAGCCGTTGGGGGACTGACTCCTATAATTCACCCCTCCACTTT.

The chain combines TRBV20-1 with TRBJ2-7; 8 positions agree with TRBD1. V was clipped by 7 bases and J by 7 bases; unmatched bases: 6. Germline V gene lookup returns CDR1 DFQATT and CDR2 SNEGSKA (reference sequence). The CDR3 is 11 residues long. CDR3 sequence reads: CSGQGNPEQYF. The DNA of the CDR3 is TGCAGTGGACAGGGGAACCCTGAGCAGTACTTC.

The chain employs TRBV6-5 and TRBJ2-3; 7 bases match TRBD1. With 0 bases clipped from V and 4 bases from J, the junction kept 4 bases outside the gene matches. Germline lookup yields CDR1 MNHEY and CDR2 SVGAGI. The CDR3 sequence is 15 residues long. In nucleotides, the CDR3 is TGTGCCAGCAGTTACTCGACAGGGATCCCAGATACGCAGTATTTT. Its protein is CASSYSTGIPDTQYF.

The J gene is TRBJ2-7, the V gene TRBV6-5, with 7 positions matching TRBD1. Germline values: CDR1 MNHEY, CDR2 SVGAGI. This CDR3 region has 13 residues. Trimming at V came to 6 bases and at J to 3 bases, leaving 5 bases not matched to a gene. The DNA of the CDR3 is TGTGCCAGCAGGGCCCGGGACAGCTACGAGCAGTACTTC. Its translation is CASRARDSYEQYF.

A few counts support this clone. The chain uses TRBV3-1 (or the pseudogene TRBV3-2) and TRBJ2-1; D ambiguous. The CDR3 sequence is 16 residues long. Trimming cost V 4 bases and J 4 bases, with 17 bases left between them. From germline, CDR1 is LGHDT and CDR2 YNNKEL (reference sequence). The CDR3 is CASSPVLRFQYNEQFF. The CDR3 coding sequence is TGTGCCAGCAGCCCCGTCCTCCGCTTTCAGTACAATGAGCAGTTCTTC.

V is TRBV24-1 and J is TRBJ1-1; 8 nucleotides match TRBD1. In germline, CDR1 is KGHDR, CDR2 SFDVKD. The ends lost 3 bases at V and 6 bases at J; junction bases unmatched: 5. The CDR3 covers 14 residues. The CDR3 DNA is TGTGCCACCAGTGATGCTCCGACAGGGGCTGAAGCTTTCTTT. This sequence encodes CATSDAPTGAEAFF.

This clone was observed a single time. The V gene is TRBV10-1, the J gene TRBJ2-5, with D possibly being TRBD1 (5 bases). The CDR3 is made up of 13 amino acids. Trimming took 4 bases from V and 4 from J, leaving 10 bases between them. The germline CDR1 and CDR2 sequences are WNHNN and SYGVQD (reference sequence). The CDR3 coding sequence is TGCGCCAGCAGTGCCGGACAAGTAGAGACCCAGTACTTC. Translating it yields CASSAGQVETQYF.

V is TRBV6-5 and J is TRBJ1-6, with TRBD1 matching over 7 bases. V shed 4 bases, J shed 7 bases, and the junction held 7 bases outside the gene matches. This CDR3 is built from 15 residues. CDR1 is MNHEY, CDR2 SVGAGI, per germline. CDR3 region: CASSSSTGRNSPLHF. The DNA for the CDR3 is TGTGCCAGCAGTTCCTCGACAGGGCGGAATTCACCCCTCCACTTT.

The V and J genes are TRBV19 and TRBJ2-2, with 7 bases matching TRBD2. The CDR3 length is 16 residues. Germline V gene lookup returns CDR1 LNHDA and CDR2 SQIVND (reference sequence). Unmatched junction bases numbered 5, after V lost 4 bases and J lost 0 bases. CDR3 sequence: CASSTPSGSNTGELFF. The CDR3 region has the DNA TGTGCCAGTAGTACCCCTAGCGGTTCGAACACCGGGGAGCTGTTTTTT.

V usage is TRBV15 and J usage is TRBJ2-3; D not resolved. This CDR3 is 14 amino acids long. V was shortened by 5 bases and J by 0 bases, with 9 bases between the two germline ends. Looked up from germline, CDR1 is LNHNV and CDR2 is YYDKDF (reference sequence). The CDR3 DNA reads as TGTGCCACCAGCGGGCTCCTTAGCACAGATACGCAGTATTTT. Translation gives CATSGLLSTDTQYF.

The J gene is TRBJ2-1, the V gene TRBV28; tentative D call: TRBD1 (6 bases). V was trimmed by 1 base and J by 3 bases, leaving 16 bases between them. Germline V CDR1 and CDR2: MDHEN, SYDVKM. This CDR3 is 17 amino acids long. This chain's CDR3 is CASSLSSTGRYYNEQFF. The CDR3 coding sequence is TGTGCCAGCAGTTTATCGTCGACAGGTCGCTACTACAATGAGCAGTTCTTC.